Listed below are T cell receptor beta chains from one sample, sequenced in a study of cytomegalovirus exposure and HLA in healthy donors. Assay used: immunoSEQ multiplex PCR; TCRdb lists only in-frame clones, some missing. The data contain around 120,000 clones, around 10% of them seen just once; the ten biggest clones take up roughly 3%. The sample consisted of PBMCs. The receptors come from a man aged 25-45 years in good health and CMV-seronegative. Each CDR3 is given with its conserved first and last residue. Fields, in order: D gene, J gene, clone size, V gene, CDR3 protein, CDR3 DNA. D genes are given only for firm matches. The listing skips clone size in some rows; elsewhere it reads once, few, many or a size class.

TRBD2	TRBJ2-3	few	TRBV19	CASSEVAGNPSTDTQYF	TGTGCCAGTAGTGAGGTAGCGGGCAACCCTAGCACAGATACGCAGTATTTT
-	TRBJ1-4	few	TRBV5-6	CASSFATAGEKLFF	TGTGCCAGCAGCTTCGCTACAGCGGGAGAAAAACTGTTTTTT
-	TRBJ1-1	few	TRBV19	CASSRGAGQYTEAFF	TGTGCCAGTAGCAGGGGCGCGGGTCAGTACACTGAAGCTTTCTTT
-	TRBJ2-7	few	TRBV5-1	CASSPGQSYEQYF	TGCGCCAGCAGCCCTGGACAGTCCTACGAGCAGTACTTC
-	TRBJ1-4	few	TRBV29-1	CSVGGGRNEKLFF	TGCAGCGTTGGAGGCGGTAGGAATGAAAAACTGTTTTTT
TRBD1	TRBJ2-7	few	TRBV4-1	CASSLGTASYEQYF	TGCGCCAGCAGCTTGGGGACAGCATCCTACGAGCAGTACTTC
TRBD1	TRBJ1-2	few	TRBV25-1	CASTGGQTYGYTF	TGTGCCAGCACTGGGGGACAGACCTATGGCTACACCTTC
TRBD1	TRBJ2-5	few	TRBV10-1	CASSPGQRAGGGETQYF	TGCGCCAGCAGCCCGGGACAGAGGGCCGGTGGTGGAGAGACCCAGTACTTC
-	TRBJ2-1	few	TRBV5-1	CASSFGRGSYNEQFF	TGCGCCAGCAGCTTCGGTCGCGGCTCCTACAATGAGCAGTTCTTC
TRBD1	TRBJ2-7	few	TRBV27	CASSGTGGGTYEQYF	TGTGCCAGCAGCGGAACAGGGGGAGGAACCTACGAGCAGTACTTC
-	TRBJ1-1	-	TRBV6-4	CASSETVGERTEAFF	TGTGCCAGCAGTGAAACTGTTGGGGAGAGGACTGAAGCTTTCTTT
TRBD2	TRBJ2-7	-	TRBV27	CASSSRTSGRFHEQYF	TGTGCCAGCAGTTCCCGGACTAGCGGGAGATTCCACGAGCAGTACTTC
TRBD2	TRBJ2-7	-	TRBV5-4	CASSLGGLASYEQYF	TGTGCCAGCAGCTTGGGGGGACTAGCCTCCTACGAGCAGTACTTC
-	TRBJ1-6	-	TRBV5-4	CASSMGPYNSPLHF	TGTGCCAGCAGCATGGGGCCCTATAATTCACCCCTCCACTTT
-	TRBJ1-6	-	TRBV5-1	CASSTGTRDSPLHF	TGCGCCAGCAGCACGGGGACACGCGATTCACCCCTCCACTTT
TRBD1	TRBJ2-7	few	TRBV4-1	CASSQDRVPYEQYF	TGCGCCAGCAGCCAGGACAGGGTCCCCTACGAGCAGTACTTC